This T cell receptor (beta chain) was retrieved from a study of blood T cell repertoires in COVID-19. Study as a whole: Sources were T cells, B-cell-depleted T cells, or PBMCs; the material itself was cDNA or gDNA.

The participants were between about 18 and 89 years old and came from some 25 US areas. Categorization into cohorts depended on clinical history that participants reported. Two negative PCRs, clearance, or symptom resolution characterized the recovered Cohort 3 donors. This table comes from immunoSEQ multiplex PCR, and its TCRdb copy is limited to in-frame clones, with some not included. Among 150,000 to 200,000 clones listed, around 80% were seen once. This CDR3 has 13 residues. Germline V CDR1 and CDR2: MNHEY, SMNVEV (reference sequence). With 4 bases removed from V and 3 bases from J, the gap between germline ends came to 7 bases.

This TCR came from a man aged 45-60 years who had recovered from COVID-19. V usage is TRBV27 and J usage is TRBJ1-5; D ambiguous. Sequencing used PBMCs or T cells enriched from blood (not recorded which). CDR3 residues: CASSYSTNQPQHF. The CDR3 DNA reads TGTGCCAGCAGTTACAGTACCAATCAGCCCCAGCATTTT.